This TCR beta chain was sequenced for a study of T cell changes during pregnancy in multiple sclerosis. This table comes from immunoSEQ multiplex PCR, and its TCRdb copy is limited to in-frame clones, with some not included. The table has tens of thousands of clones, about 88% seen once. Unmatched junction bases numbered 5, after V lost 0 bases and J lost 3 bases. The germline V gene encodes CDR1 MNHNY and CDR2 SVGAGI (reference sequence). The CDR3 sequence is 16 residues long. The material was CD8+ T cells from peripheral blood mononuclear cells, obtained in the second trimester of pregnancy. The sequence was obtained from a female donor with multiple sclerosis, enrolled in a pregnancy study. This chain connects TRBV6-6 to TRBJ1-3; 7 bases agree with TRBD1. The CDR3 DNA follows: TGTGCCAGCAGTTACTCACCTCGGGACAGTGGAAACACCATATATTTT. Translated, it gives CASSYSPRDSGNTIYF.